The T cell receptor (beta chain) described here comes from a study of cytomegalovirus exposure and HLA in healthy donors. From germline, CDR1 is GTSNPN and CDR2 SVGIG (reference sequence). The CDR3 is 14 amino acids. V was cut by 2 bases and J by 0 bases, with 8 bases left in between. Clones were read by immunoSEQ multiplex PCR, and TCRdb kept only the in-frame ones, dropping some. The table lists 150,000 to 200,000 clones, approximately 81% of them singletons. Notes on this clone: The antigen remains unidentified.

Study results and limitations: Cytomegalovirus association was assigned to 150 to 200 TCR beta chains.

Donors were drawn from the roughly 120-subject validation cohort, separate from the roughly 700-subject first cohort. Material for sequencing was PBMCs. The clonotype was recovered from a man younger than 35 in good health and CMV-seropositive. This chain joins TRBV30 and TRBJ1-3, with D unresolved. The CDR3 DNA reads as TGTGCCTGGAGTTTCCAGATCTCTGGAAACACCATATATTTT. Translated, it gives CAWSFQISGNTIYF.